The T cell receptor beta chain described here comes from a study of blood T cell repertoires in COVID-19 (dated by TCRdb to 2019 to 2021). Describing the broader study: Collaborator samples came from the United States, Italy and Spain and covered acute and convalescent phases of COVID-19. The prospective study material was composed of cDNA or gDNA derived from T cells, B-cell-depleted T cells, or PBMCs. Subjects who had been exposed to COVID-19, were actively infected with it, or had recovered from it provided the deeply sampled blood TCRbeta repertoires that made up the dataset. The repertoires were released in a freely available public database intended as a resource for research on the immune response to SARS-CoV-2. Samples were obtained from the ongoing ImmuneRACE study (first 160 participants) and from some 1,300 subjects provided by 6 global collaborators. The sample metadata nearly always contained a de-identified subject ID, COVID-19 status, age in years and sex. Where HLA class I and class II types were available, the types were taken from metadata supplied by the sample provider, not from assay-based typing. Overall results and qualifications from the work: The amount of clinical and demographic metadata varied by source and participant and was provided uncurated.

The germline ends are 11 bases apart after V is trimmed by 6 bases and J by 5 bases. The germline V gene (reference sequence) sets CDR1 to SEHNR and CDR2 to FQNEAQ. From the cysteine through the phenylalanine, the CDR3 covers 14 amino acids. Kept here is only the CDR3 DNA, which spans 42 bases and is read in frame from base 1. As concerns this clone: Its specific antigen is unknown. No per-base quality is available; no much larger clone lies one base away.

Participants in the prospective study were enrolled through a virtual design, were aged about 18 to 90 years, and lived in some 24 United States geographic areas. In the prospective study, cohorts were assigned on the basis of participant-reported clinical history obtained from a screening survey and a study questionnaire. Each participant in the prospective study had whole blood, serum and a nasopharyngeal or oropharyngeal swab collected by mobile phlebotomists. Over an approximately two-month period, participants in the prospective study had the option of providing additional blood draws and questionnaires. Blood samples from the prospective study were shipped frozen or at room temperature prior to DNA extraction. TCRbeta CDR3 regions were amplified from genomic DNA by means of the immunoSEQ Assay, a bias-controlled multiplex PCR. The paper's data handling went like this. Within the assay, amplification of reference gene primers was used to estimate how many nucleated cells each sample contained. Sequence reads were collapsed and filtered to measure the absolute abundance of every unique TCRbeta CDR3 rearrangement. For each sample, productive Simpson clonality was calculated as the square root of Simpson's diversity index across productive rearrangements. Sourced from immuneACCESS, this table was stored by TCRdb with only in-frame sequences that have V and J called. A share of the clones is absent; for the studies checked, an unresolved V gene accounts for under half, and the remainder has no known explanation. V, J and clone size are taken as reported in that table, and D and trimming were inferred from the DNA itself. Present in this sample are approximately 230,000 clones, 87% of which were seen just once. The leading ten clones occupy 6% to 7% of the sample.

The TCR was taken from a woman aged 25-40 years with acute COVID-19. Sequences were obtained from PBMCs or T cells enriched from blood (not recorded which). Recombination joined TRBV7-9 with TRBJ1-6; a tentative D call is TRBD1 (6 bases match). The CDR3: CASSSNRDNSPLHF. The sequenced DNA is TGTGCCAGCAGTTCAAACAGGGATAATTCACCCCTCCACTTT. Extended through the reference TRBV7-9 and TRBJ1-6 proteins, this CDR3 yields the full variable domain: DTGVSQNPRHKITKRGQNVTFRCDPISEHNRLYWYRQTLGQGPEFLTYFQNEAQLEKSRLLSDRFSAERPKGSFSTLEIQRTEQGDSAMYLCASSSNRDNSPLHFGNGTRLTVT.